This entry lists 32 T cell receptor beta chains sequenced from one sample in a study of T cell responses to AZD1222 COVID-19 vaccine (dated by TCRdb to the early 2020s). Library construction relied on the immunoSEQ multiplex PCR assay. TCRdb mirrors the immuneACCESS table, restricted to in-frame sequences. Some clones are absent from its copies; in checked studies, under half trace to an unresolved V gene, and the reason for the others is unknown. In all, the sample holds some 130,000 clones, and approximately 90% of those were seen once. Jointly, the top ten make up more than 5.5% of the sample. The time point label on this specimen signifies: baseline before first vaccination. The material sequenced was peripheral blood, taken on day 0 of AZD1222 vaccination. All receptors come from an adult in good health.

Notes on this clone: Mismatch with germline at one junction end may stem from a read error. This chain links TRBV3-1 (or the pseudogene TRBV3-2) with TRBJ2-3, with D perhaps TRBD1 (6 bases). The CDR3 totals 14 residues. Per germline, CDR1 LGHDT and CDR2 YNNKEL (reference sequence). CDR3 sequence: CASSQDWDMAPSNF. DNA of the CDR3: TGTGCCAGCAGCCAAGATTGGGACATGGCTCCGTCTAATTTT.

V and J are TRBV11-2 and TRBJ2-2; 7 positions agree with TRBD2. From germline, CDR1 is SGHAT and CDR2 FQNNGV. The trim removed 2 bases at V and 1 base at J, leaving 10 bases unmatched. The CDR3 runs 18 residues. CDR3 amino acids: CASSLMARRTRNTGELFF. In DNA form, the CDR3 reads TGTGCCAGCAGCTTAATGGCGAGGAGGACTAGGAACACCGGGGAGCTGTTTTTT.

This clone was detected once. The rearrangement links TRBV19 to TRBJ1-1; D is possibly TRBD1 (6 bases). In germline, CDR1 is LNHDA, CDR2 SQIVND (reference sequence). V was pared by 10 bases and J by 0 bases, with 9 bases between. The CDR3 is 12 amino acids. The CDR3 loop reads CATGQLNTEAFF. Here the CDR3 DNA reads TGTGCCACAGGACAGCTGAACACTGAAGCTTTCTTT.

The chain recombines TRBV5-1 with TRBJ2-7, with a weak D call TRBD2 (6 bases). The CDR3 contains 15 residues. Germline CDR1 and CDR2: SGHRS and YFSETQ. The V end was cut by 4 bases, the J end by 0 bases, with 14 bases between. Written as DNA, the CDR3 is TGCGCCAGCAGCAGAACAACCGGGGGCTCCTACGAGCAGTACTTC. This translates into CASSRTTGGSYEQYF.

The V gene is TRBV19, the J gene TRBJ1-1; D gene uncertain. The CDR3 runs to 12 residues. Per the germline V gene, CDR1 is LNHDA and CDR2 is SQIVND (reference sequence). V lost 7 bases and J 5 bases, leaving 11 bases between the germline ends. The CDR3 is CASKSGRTEAFF. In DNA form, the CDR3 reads TGTGCCAGTAAAAGTGGAAGGACTGAAGCTTTCTTT.

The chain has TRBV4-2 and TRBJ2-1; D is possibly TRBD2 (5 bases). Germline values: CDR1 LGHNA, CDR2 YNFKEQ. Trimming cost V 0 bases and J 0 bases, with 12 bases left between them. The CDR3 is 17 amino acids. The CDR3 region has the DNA TGTGCCAGCAGCCAAGATCCGCGGGCTAGCTCCTACAATGAGCAGTTCTTC. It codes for CASSQDPRASSYNEQFF.

In DNA, the CDR3 is TGTGCCAGCAGTGAACGCACACTCACAGATACGCAGTATTTT. Its protein is CASSERTLTDTQYF. The rearrangement links TRBV25-1 to TRBJ2-3; D unresolved. The germline V and J ends were trimmed by 2 bases and 2 bases, with 8 bases remaining between them. The CDR3 totals 14 residues. Germline loops: CDR1 MGHDK, CDR2 SYGVNS. Together with reference TRBV25-1 and TRBJ2-3, the CDR3 gives the full variable domain: EADIYQTPRYLVIGTGKKITLECSQTMGHDKMYWYQQDPGMELHLIHYSYGVNSTEKGDLSSESTVSRIRTEHFPLTLESARPSHTSQYLCASSERTLTDTQYFGPGTRLTVL.

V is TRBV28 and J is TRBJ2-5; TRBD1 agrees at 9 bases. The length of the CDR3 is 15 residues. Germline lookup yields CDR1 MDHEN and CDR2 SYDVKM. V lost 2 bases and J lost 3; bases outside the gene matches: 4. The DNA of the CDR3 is TGTGCCAGCAGTTTACCCGGACAGGGGAAAGAGACCCAGTACTTC. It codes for CASSLPGQGKETQYF.

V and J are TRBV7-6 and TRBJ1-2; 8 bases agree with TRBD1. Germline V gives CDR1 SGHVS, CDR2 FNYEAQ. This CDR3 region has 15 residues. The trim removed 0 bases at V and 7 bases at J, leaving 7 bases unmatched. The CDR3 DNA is TGTGCCAGCAGCTTAGCGGTGGCAGGGGGCGTTGGCTACACCTTC. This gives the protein CASSLAVAGGVGYTF.

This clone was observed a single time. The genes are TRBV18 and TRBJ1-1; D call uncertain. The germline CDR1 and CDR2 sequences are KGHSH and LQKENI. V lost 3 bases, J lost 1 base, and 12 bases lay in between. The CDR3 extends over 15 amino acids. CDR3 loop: CASSPTTAPNTEAFF. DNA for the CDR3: TGTGCCAGCTCACCTACCACGGCCCCGAACACTGAAGCTTTCTTT.

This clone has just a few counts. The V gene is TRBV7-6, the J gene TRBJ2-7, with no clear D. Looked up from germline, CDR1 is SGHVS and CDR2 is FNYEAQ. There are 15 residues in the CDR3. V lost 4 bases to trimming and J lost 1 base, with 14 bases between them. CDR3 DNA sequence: TGTGCCAGCAGCTCGGTTGGCGTCGGGTCCTACGAGCAGTACTTC. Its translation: CASSSVGVGSYEQYF.

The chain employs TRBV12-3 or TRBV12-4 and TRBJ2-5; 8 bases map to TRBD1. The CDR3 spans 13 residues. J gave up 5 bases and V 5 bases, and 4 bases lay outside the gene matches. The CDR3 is CASSTTGVETQYF. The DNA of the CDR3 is TGTGCCAGCAGTACGACAGGGGTGGAGACCCAGTACTTC.

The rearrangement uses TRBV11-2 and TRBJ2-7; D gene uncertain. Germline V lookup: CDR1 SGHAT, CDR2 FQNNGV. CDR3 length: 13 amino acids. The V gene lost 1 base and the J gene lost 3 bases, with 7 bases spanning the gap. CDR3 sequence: CASSLAGDYEQYF. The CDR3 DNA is TGTGCCAGCAGCTTAGCCGGTGACTACGAGCAGTACTTC.

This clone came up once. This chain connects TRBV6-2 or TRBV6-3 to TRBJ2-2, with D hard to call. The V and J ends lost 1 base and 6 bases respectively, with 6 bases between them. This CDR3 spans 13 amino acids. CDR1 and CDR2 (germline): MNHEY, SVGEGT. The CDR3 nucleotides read TGTGCCAGCAGTTACTTGTCACCCGGGGAGCTGTTTTTT. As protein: CASSYLSPGELFF.

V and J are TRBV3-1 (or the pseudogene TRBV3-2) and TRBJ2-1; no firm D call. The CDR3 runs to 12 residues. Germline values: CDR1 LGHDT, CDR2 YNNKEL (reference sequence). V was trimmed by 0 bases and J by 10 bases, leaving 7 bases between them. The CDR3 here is CASSQDRLEQFF. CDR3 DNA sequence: TGTGCCAGCAGCCAAGATCGTTTAGAGCAGTTCTTC.

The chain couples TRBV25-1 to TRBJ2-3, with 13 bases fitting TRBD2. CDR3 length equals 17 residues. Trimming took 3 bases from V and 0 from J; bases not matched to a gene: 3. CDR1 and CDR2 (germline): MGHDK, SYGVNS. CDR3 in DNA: TGTGCCAGCAGTGAGACTAGCGGGAGGTCTAGCACAGATACGCAGTATTTT. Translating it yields CASSETSGRSSTDTQYF.

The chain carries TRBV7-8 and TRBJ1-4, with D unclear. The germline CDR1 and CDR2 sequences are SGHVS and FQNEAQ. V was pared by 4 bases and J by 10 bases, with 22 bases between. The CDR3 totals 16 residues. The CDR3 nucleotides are TGTGCCAGCAGCTCTCCTTGGCTGAGGCAGAAAGGAAAACTGTTTTTT. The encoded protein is CASSSPWLRQKGKLFF.

DNA of the CDR3: TGTGCCAGCGGGGAGATTTTGGGTGAGCAGTTCTTC. It is translated as CASGEILGEQFF. The chain joins TRBV6-5 to TRBJ2-1; possible D gene TRBD2, 5 bases. With 8 bases removed from V and 9 bases from J, the gap between germline ends came to 14 bases. This CDR3 region has 12 residues. Looked up from germline, CDR1 is MNHEY and CDR2 is SVGAGI.

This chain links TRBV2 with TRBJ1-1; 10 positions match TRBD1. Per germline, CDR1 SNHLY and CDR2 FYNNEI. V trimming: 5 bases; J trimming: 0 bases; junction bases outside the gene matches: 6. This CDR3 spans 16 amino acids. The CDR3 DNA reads TGTGCCAGCAGTTTGGACAGGGGGGTAATGAACACTGAAGCTTTCTTT. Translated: CASSLDRGVMNTEAFF.

CDR3 residues: CATSDPGTSGRAGTDTQYF. The CDR3 bases are TGTGCCACCAGTGACCCCGGGACTAGCGGGAGAGCGGGCACAGATACGCAGTATTTT. The rearrangement joins TRBV24-1 to TRBJ2-3; 14 positions agree with TRBD2. In germline, CDR1 is KGHDR, CDR2 SFDVKD. The ends lost 4 bases at V and 1 base at J; junction bases unmatched: 9. CDR3 size: 19 residues.

The CDR3 sequence: CASSLEQGTGNTIYF. DNA of the CDR3: TGTGCCAGCAGCTTAGAGCAGGGGACTGGAAACACCATATATTTT. The J gene is TRBJ1-3, the V gene TRBV13; weak D call: TRBD1 (6 bases). The CDR3 spans 15 residues. Germline loops: CDR1 PRHDT, CDR2 FYEKMQ (reference sequence). V dropped 1 base and J dropped 2 bases, with 9 bases sitting between them.

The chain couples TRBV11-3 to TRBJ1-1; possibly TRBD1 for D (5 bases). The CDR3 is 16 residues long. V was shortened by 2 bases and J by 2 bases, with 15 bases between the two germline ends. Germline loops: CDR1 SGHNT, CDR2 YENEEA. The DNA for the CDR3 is TGTGCCAGCAGCTTATGGCAGGGATGGGGTAACACTGAAGCTTTCTTT. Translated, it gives CASSLWQGWGNTEAFF.

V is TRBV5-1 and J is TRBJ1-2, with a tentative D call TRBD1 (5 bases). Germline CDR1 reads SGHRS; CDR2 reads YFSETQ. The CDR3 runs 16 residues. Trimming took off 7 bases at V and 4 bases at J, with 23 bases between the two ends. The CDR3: CASLLYPTVDGYGYTF. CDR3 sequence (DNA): TGCGCCAGCCTACTTTACCCGACAGTCGACGGCTATGGCTACACCTTC.

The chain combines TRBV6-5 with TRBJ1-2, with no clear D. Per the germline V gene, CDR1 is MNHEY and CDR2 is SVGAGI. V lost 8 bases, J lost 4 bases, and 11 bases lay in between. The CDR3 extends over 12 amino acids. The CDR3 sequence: CASRYLFYGYTF. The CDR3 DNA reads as TGTGCCAGCCGATATCTCTTCTATGGCTACACCTTC.

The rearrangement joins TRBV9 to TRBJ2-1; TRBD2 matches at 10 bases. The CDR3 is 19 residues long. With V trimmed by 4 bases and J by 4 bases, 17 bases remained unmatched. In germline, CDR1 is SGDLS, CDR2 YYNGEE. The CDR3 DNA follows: TGTGCCAGCAGCACGGGACTAGCGACACCCCATCGGAATTACAATGAGCAGTTCTTC. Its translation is CASSTGLATPHRNYNEQFF.

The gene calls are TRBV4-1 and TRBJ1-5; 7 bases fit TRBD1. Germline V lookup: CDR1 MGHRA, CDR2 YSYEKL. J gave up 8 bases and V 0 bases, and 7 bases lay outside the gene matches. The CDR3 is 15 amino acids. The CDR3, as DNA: TGCGCCAGCAGCCAAGATGGGACCACAGGGGAGCCCCAGCATTTT. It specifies CASSQDGTTGEPQHF.

CDR3 region: CASTQGGVQETQYF. The CDR3 nucleotides read TGTGCCAGCACCCAGGGAGGGGTCCAAGAGACCCAGTACTTC. This sequence joins TRBV7-2 and TRBJ2-5; 7 bases line up with TRBD2. This CDR3 region has 14 residues. Germline lookup yields CDR1 SGHTA and CDR2 FQGNSA. The V gene end was trimmed by 7 bases and the J gene end by 1 base; junction bases not matched to a gene: 6.

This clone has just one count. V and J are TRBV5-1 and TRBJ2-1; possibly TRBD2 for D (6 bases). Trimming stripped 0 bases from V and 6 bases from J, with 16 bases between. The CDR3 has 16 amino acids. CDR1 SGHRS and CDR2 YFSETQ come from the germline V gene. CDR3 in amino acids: CASSLVGGISPNEQFF. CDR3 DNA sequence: TGCGCCAGCAGCTTGGTCGGCGGGATATCCCCCAATGAGCAGTTCTTC.

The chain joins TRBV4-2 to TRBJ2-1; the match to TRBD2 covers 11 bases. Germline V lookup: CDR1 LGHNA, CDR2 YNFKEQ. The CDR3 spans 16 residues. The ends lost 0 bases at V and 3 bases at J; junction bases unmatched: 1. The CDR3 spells CASSQDGTSGYNEQFF. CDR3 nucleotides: TGTGCCAGCAGCCAAGATGGGACTAGCGGCTACAATGAGCAGTTCTTC.

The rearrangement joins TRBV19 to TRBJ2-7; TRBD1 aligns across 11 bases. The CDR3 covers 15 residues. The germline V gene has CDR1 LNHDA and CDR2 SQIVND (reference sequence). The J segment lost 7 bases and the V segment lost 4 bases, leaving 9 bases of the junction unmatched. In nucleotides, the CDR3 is TGTGCCAGTAGTAGTAGGCCCGGGACAGGGGGTGAGCAGTACTTC. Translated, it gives CASSSRPGTGGEQYF.

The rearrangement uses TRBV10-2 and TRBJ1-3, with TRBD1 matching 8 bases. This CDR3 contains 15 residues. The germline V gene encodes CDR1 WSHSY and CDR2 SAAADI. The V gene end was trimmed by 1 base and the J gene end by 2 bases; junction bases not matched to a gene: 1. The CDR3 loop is CASSELQGAGNTIYF. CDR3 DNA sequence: TGCGCCAGCAGTGAGTTACAGGGGGCTGGAAACACCATATATTTT.

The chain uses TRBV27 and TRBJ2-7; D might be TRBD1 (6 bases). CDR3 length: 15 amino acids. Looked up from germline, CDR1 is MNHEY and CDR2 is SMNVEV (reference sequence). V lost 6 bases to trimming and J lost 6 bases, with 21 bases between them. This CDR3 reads CASRPSGASRGEQYF. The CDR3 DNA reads TGTGCCAGCAGACCCTCAGGGGCATCGAGGGGCGAGCAGTACTTC.